The T cell receptor beta chain under discussion was sequenced for a study of beta chain features in type 1 diabetes. The study, taken as a whole, reports: For Type 1 diabetes patients, all four CD4+ subsets carried TCRB CDR3s that were moderately but significantly shorter.

The whole isolated RNA underwent reverse transcription, so sequencing captured expressed TCRB transcripts. The study sequenced naive, central memory and regulatory T cell samples to an average of about 3.6 million reads. The method was immunoSEQ multiplex PCR; TCRdb's version includes in-frame clones alone and lacks a portion of them. The data hold 120,000 to 150,000 clones, with about 12% observed a single time. Only a few counts were recorded for this clone. Its antigen is not known. This CDR3 comprises 12 residues. Germline V CDR1 and CDR2: MNHNS, SASEGT. With 2 bases removed from V and 6 bases from J, the gap between germline ends came to 8 bases.

The material sequenced was central memory CD4+ T cells from blood. This clonotype originated in a man between 18 and 29 years old with type 1 diabetes. This chain joins TRBV6-1 and TRBJ2-7, with D perhaps assigned TRBD1 or TRBD2 (5 bases each). This CDR3 reads CASSEQGAEQYF. CDR3 bases: TGTGCCAGCAGTGAACAGGGAGCCGAGCAGTACTTC.